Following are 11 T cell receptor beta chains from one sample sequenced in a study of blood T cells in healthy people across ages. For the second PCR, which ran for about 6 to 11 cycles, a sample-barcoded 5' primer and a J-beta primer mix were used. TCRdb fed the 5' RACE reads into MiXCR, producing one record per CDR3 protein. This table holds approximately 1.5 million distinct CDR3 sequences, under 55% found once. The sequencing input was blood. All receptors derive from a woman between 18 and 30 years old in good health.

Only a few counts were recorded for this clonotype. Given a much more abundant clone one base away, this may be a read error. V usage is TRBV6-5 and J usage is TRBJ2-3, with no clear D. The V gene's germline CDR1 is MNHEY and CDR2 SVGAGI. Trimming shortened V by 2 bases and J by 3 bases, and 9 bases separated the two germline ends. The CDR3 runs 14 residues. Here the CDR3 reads CASSYAKLTDTQYF. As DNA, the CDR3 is TGTGCCAGCAGTTACGCGAAACTAACAGATACGCAGTATTTT.

CDR3 coding DNA: TGTGCCAGCAGCCGTAGCGGAGTGACCTACGAGCAGTACTTC. Its translation is CASSRSGVTYEQYF. This sequence joins TRBV12-3 or TRBV12-4 and TRBJ2-7; tentative D call: TRBD2 (6 bases). The CDR3 is made up of 14 amino acids. Trimming pared 6 bases from V and 2 bases from J, leaving 14 bases between.

The CDR3, as DNA: TGTGCCAGCAGTTACTCTTCCGTCAATGAGCAGTTCTTC. This encodes CASSYSSVNEQFF. The chain carries TRBV6-2 or TRBV6-3 and TRBJ2-1; D unresolved. The germline V gene encodes CDR1 MNHEY and CDR2 SVGEGT. The CDR3 extends over 13 amino acids. V lost 0 bases, J lost 6 bases, and 6 bases lay in between.

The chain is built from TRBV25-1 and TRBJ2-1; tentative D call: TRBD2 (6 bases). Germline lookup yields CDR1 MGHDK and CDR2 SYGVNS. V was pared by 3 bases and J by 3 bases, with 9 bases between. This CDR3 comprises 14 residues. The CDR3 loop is CASSDPGLYNEQFF. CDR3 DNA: TGTGCCAGCAGTGACCCGGGACTCTACAATGAGCAGTTCTTC.

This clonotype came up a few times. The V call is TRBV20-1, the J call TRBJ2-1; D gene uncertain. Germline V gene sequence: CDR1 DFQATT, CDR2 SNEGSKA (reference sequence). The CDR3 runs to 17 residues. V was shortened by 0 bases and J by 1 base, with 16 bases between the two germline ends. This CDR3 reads CSARDLVAPISYNEQFF. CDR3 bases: TGCAGTGCTAGAGATCTAGTAGCTCCGATTTCCTACAATGAGCAGTTCTTC.

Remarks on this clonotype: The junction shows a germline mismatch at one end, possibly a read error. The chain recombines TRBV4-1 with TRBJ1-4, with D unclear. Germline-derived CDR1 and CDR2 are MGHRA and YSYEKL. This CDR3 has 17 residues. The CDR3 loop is CVSSQESSVTTNEKLFF. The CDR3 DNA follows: TGCGTCAGCAGCCAAGAGTCCTCCGTGACAACTAATGAAAAACTGTTTTTT.

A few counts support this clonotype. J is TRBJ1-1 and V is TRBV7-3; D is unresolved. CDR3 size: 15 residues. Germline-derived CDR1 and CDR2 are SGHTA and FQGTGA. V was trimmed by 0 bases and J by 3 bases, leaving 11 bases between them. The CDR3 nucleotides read TGTGCCAGCAGCTTAACGATCGGCGGAGACACTGAAGCTTTCTTT. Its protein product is CASSLTIGGDTEAFF.

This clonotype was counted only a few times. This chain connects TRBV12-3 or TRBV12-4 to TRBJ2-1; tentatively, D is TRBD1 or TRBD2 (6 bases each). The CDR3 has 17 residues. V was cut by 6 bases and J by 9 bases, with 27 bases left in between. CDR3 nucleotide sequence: TGTGCCAGCAGACACTTTACCCTACGGGGGCGGAAGGGTGAGCAGTTCTTC. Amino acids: CASRHFTLRGRKGEQFF.

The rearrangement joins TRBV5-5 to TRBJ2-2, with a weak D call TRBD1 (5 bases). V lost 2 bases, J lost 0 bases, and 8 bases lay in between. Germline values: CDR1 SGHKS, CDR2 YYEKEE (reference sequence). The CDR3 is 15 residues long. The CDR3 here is CASSFQGSNTGELFF. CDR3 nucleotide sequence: TGTGCCAGCAGCTTCCAGGGTTCGAACACCGGGGAGCTGTTTTTT.

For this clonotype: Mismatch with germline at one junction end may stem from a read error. CDR3: CARSLAVGGYEQYF. CDR3 nucleotides: TGTGCCCGCAGTTTAGCAGTCGGCGGTTACGAGCAGTACTTC. The chain carries TRBV12-3 or TRBV12-4 and TRBJ2-7; D unclear. This CDR3 has 14 amino acids.

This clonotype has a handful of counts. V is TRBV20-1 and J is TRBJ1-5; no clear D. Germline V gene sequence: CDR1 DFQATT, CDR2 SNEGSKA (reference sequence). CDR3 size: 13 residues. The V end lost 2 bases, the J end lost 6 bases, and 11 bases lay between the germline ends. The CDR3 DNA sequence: TGCAGTGCTAGACGGACTCTAGGTCAGCCCCAGCATTTT. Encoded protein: CSARRTLGQPQHF.